The 30 T cell receptor beta chains listed next were all sequenced from one sample in a study of blood T cell repertoires in COVID-19. The data were produced by immunoSEQ multiplex PCR, yet TCRdb's version contains in-frame clones alone and is incomplete. The repertoire consists of some 160,000 clones, with about 80% occurring once and the leading ten covering about a tenth. Sequencing input: peripheral blood. The receptor source for this set is a man aged 65 to 85 with active or convalescent COVID-19.

The table lists this clone with a count of one. The CDR3 coding sequence is TGTGCCAGCAGCCCCCGGGCTAGCGGGATCGAGACCCAGTACTTC. Residues: CASSPRASGIETQYF. This chain links TRBV7-3 with TRBJ2-5; 9 nucleotides align to TRBD2. Trimming removed 5 bases from V and 5 bases from J; junction bases left unmatched: 9. Germline loops: CDR1 SGHTA, CDR2 FQGTGA. CDR3 length equals 15 residues.

The J gene is TRBJ1-2, the V gene TRBV7-2; D unclear. Germline CDR1 SGHTA, CDR2 FQGNSA. The CDR3 covers 14 residues. Trimming cost V 5 bases and J 8 bases, with 18 bases left between them. The chain's CDR3 is CASSPPRGLGGYTF. DNA for the CDR3: TGTGCCAGCAGCCCTCCCCGGGGTCTCGGGGGCTACACCTTC.

This rearrangement joins TRBV2 to TRBJ1-3; tentative D call: TRBD1 (5 bases). V dropped 3 bases and J dropped 2 bases, with 11 bases sitting between them. The CDR3 length is 15 residues. CDR1 SNHLY and CDR2 FYNNEI come from the germline V gene. Here the CDR3 DNA reads TGTGCCAGCAGTGACCAGGGCGCCACTGGAAACACCATATATTTT. Translated: CASSDQGATGNTIYF.

In its sample, this clone was seen a few times. The rearrangement links TRBV4-1 to TRBJ1-3, with D uncertain. Germline V gene data show CDR1 as MGHRA and CDR2 as YSYEKL. The CDR3 sequence is 13 residues long. V was trimmed by 2 bases and J by 10 bases, leaving 12 bases between them. The CDR3 spells CASSQRGDATIYF. As DNA, the CDR3 is TGCGCCAGCAGCCAACGCGGGGATGCGACCATATATTTT.

The chain combines TRBV2 with TRBJ2-5; TRBD1 aligns across 8 bases. Germline CDR1 and CDR2: SNHLY and FYNNEI. The CDR3 spans 14 residues. The junction had 3 bases not matched to a gene; V was cut back by 5 bases and J by 1 base. The DNA of the CDR3 is TGTGCCAGCAGTAAGGGACAGGCCCAAGAGACCCAGTACTTC. As protein: CASSKGQAQETQYF.

The chain joins TRBV5-1 to TRBJ2-1, with 7 bases lining up with TRBD2. Trimming cost V 0 bases and J 5 bases; bases outside gene matches: 11. Germline V CDR1 and CDR2: SGHRS, YFSETQ. The CDR3 runs 17 residues. DNA of the CDR3: TGCGCCAGCAGCTTGGCCGGAGCGGGACGGAACAACAATGAGCAGTTCTTC. Its protein is CASSLAGAGRNNNEQFF.

V usage is TRBV7-9 and J usage is TRBJ1-1, with TRBD1 identical over 9 bases. The length of the CDR3 is 13 residues. Losses at the gene ends were 2 bases for V and 9 bases for J; bases not matched to a gene: 4. Germline V gene lookup returns CDR1 SEHNR and CDR2 FQNEAQ (reference sequence). The CDR3 region is CASSLRDRVKAFF. CDR3 coding DNA: TGTGCCAGCAGCTTAAGGGACAGGGTAAAAGCTTTCTTT.

This clone was recorded once. The CDR3 DNA follows: TGCAGCGTTGACGGGACTAGCAGCCCCAATGAGCAGTTCTTC. Translation: CSVDGTSSPNEQFF. The rearrangement joins TRBV29-1 to TRBJ2-1; TRBD2 matches at 9 bases. Trimming cost V 3 bases and J 6 bases; bases outside gene matches: 6. Per the germline V gene, CDR1 is SQVTM and CDR2 is ANQGSEA. The CDR3 runs to 14 residues.

The V gene is TRBV30, the J gene TRBJ1-6; the D gene is possibly TRBD1 (6 bases). Germline CDR1 reads GTSNPN; CDR2 reads SVGIG (reference sequence). The V and J ends lost 3 bases and 9 bases respectively, with 15 bases between them. The CDR3 is made up of 14 amino acids. The CDR3 bases are TGTGCCTGGAGCCCGGGAGGACAGATTTCACCCCTCCACTTT. Amino acid sequence: CAWSPGGQISPLHF.

V gene TRBV4-3 combines with J gene TRBJ1-2; D call uncertain. CDR1 LGHNA and CDR2 YSLEER come from the germline V gene. The CDR3 is 13 amino acids. Between the trimmed V and J ends, which lost 6 bases and 6 bases, there was a span of 14 bases. The CDR3 spells CASRTEAGDGYTF. DNA of the CDR3: TGCGCCAGCAGAACGGAGGCTGGGGATGGCTACACCTTC.

J is TRBJ2-7 and V is TRBV28, with D unresolved. There are 11 residues in the CDR3. CDR1 MDHEN and CDR2 SYDVKM come from the germline V gene. With 3 bases removed from V and 5 bases from J, the gap between germline ends came to 5 bases. CDR3 bases: TGTGCCAGCAGTTTGAGAAACGAGCAGTACTTC. Amino acid sequence: CASSLRNEQYF.

This sequence joins TRBV7-3 and TRBJ2-1, with a possible D match to TRBD2 (6 bases). Trimming cost V 5 bases and J 7 bases, with 18 bases left between them. CDR1 is SGHTA and CDR2 is FQGTGA in the germline V gene. This CDR3 is built from 15 residues. The CDR3 DNA reads TGTGCCAGCAGCATTGTATCGGGAGTTGGGAATGAGCAGTTCTTC. Its translation: CASSIVSGVGNEQFF.

The chain joins TRBV7-6 to TRBJ2-7; unclear D gene. From germline, CDR1 is SGHVS and CDR2 FNYEAQ. The CDR3 totals 13 residues. Trimming removed 2 bases at V and 4 bases at J, with 9 bases between. CDR3 nucleotides: TGTGCCAGCAGCTTACAATCGCGTTACGAGCAGTACTTC. This sequence encodes CASSLQSRYEQYF.

This clone was seen only once. The V gene is TRBV20-1, the J gene TRBJ2-7; D unresolved. The V and J ends lost 3 bases and 0 bases respectively, with 15 bases between them. The CDR3 is made up of 15 amino acids. Germline values: CDR1 DFQATT, CDR2 SNEGSKA (reference sequence). This CDR3 reads CSASHYPPGSYEQYF. Written as DNA, the CDR3 is TGCAGTGCTAGTCATTATCCGCCGGGCTCCTACGAGCAGTACTTC.

CDR3 region: CASQTGFNEKLFF. The DNA for the CDR3 is TGTGCCAGCCAGACAGGATTTAATGAAAAACTGTTTTTT. The chain links TRBV19 to TRBJ1-4, with D perhaps matching TRBD1 (6 bases). V was pared by 9 bases and J by 4 bases, with 12 bases between. Germline V gene sequence: CDR1 LNHDA, CDR2 SQIVND (reference sequence). This CDR3 is 13 amino acids long.

V usage is TRBV18 and J usage is TRBJ2-3; no definite D call. V was trimmed by 0 bases and J by 4 bases, leaving 8 bases between them. The germline V gene has CDR1 KGHSH and CDR2 LQKENI. The CDR3 loop spans 14 amino acids. The CDR3 reads CASSPPAISDTQYF. Here the CDR3 DNA reads TGTGCCAGCTCACCACCGGCCATTTCAGATACGCAGTATTTT.

The J gene is TRBJ2-5, the V gene TRBV19, with 8 bases lining up with TRBD1. The CDR3 is 12 residues long. The germline V gene has CDR1 LNHDA and CDR2 SQIVND (reference sequence). V gave up 8 bases and J gave up 5 bases; unmatched junction bases: 4. Here the CDR3 reads CASAGGAETQYF. CDR3 in DNA: TGTGCCAGTGCAGGGGGCGCGGAGACCCAGTACTTC.

This sequence joins TRBV7-6 and TRBJ2-1; 8 nucleotides agree with TRBD1. CDR1 SGHVS and CDR2 FNYEAQ come from the germline V gene. V trimming: 4 bases; J trimming: 6 bases; junction bases outside the gene matches: 14. CDR3 length: 17 amino acids. CDR3 amino acids: CASSYALPGQVGNEQFF. CDR3 DNA: TGTGCCAGCAGCTACGCCTTACCGGGACAGGTGGGCAATGAGCAGTTCTTC. The full variable domain, its missing parts supplied by reference TRBV7-6 and TRBJ2-1, is GAGVSQSPRYKVTKRGQDVALRCDPISGHVSLYWYRQALGQGPEFLTYFNYEAQQDKSGLPNDRFSAERPEGSISTLTIQRTEQRDSAMYRCASSYALPGQVGNEQFFGPGTRLTVL.

V and J are TRBV24-1 and TRBJ2-2, with 9 bases matching TRBD2. Germline V gene sequence: CDR1 KGHDR, CDR2 SFDVKD. The CDR3 totals 14 residues. V was clipped by 5 bases and J by 11 bases; unmatched bases: 8. The CDR3 bases are TGTGCCACCAGTGTACCGGGACTAGCCTCAGAGCTGTTTTTT. It codes for CATSVPGLASELFF.

The chain carries TRBV7-9 and TRBJ2-5, with TRBD2 as a possible D gene (6 bases). V was cut by 3 bases and J by 2 bases, with 10 bases left in between. Germline V gene data show CDR1 as SEHNR and CDR2 as FQNEAQ (reference sequence). This CDR3 spans 14 amino acids. The CDR3, as DNA: TGTGCCAGCAGCTTCCGGGAGCTTCAAGAGACCCAGTACTTC. Translated: CASSFRELQETQYF.

The V gene is TRBV3-1 (or the pseudogene TRBV3-2), the J gene TRBJ1-1; 9 bases line up with TRBD1. The germline CDR1 and CDR2 sequences are LGHDT and YNNKEL (reference sequence). J lost 4 bases, V lost 5 bases, and 8 bases had no gene match. This CDR3 is built from 15 residues. The CDR3 spells CASSFTGGAVTEAFF. As DNA, the CDR3 is TGTGCCAGCAGCTTTACAGGGGGCGCGGTCACTGAAGCTTTCTTT.

V usage is TRBV3-1 (or the pseudogene TRBV3-2) and J usage is TRBJ1-3; D might be TRBD1 (5 bases). Germline V lookup: CDR1 LGHDT, CDR2 YNNKEL (reference sequence). V was clipped by 1 base and J by 0 bases, with 10 bases between them. This CDR3 is built from 16 residues. The CDR3 coding sequence is TGTGCCAGCAGCCAAGCCGGACACAGCTCTGGAAACACCATATATTTT. Its protein product is CASSQAGHSSGNTIYF.

This chain joins TRBV4-3 and TRBJ2-3; D perhaps matches TRBD1 (6 bases). CDR3 size: 15 residues. V lost 0 bases to trimming and J lost 4 bases, with 11 bases between them. Germline V gene data show CDR1 as LGHNA and CDR2 as YSLEER. The CDR3 region is CASSQEQGSPDTQYF. The CDR3 bases are TGCGCCAGCAGCCAAGAGCAGGGGAGCCCAGATACGCAGTATTTT.

The chain links TRBV7-6 to TRBJ1-3, with TRBD1 matching over 7 bases. The CDR3 runs 16 residues. V dropped 5 bases and J dropped 0; count of bases not matched to a gene: 7. CDR1 and CDR2 from the germline V gene are SGHVS and FNYEAQ. The CDR3 reads CASSLDRRNSGNTIYF. CDR3 sequence (DNA): TGTGCCAGCAGCCTGGACAGGCGCAACTCTGGAAACACCATATATTTT.

The J gene is TRBJ2-7, the V gene TRBV5-1; 7 nucleotides align to TRBD1. With V trimmed by 4 bases and J by 0 bases, 7 bases remained unmatched. The CDR3 totals 15 residues. The germline CDR1 and CDR2 sequences are SGHRS and YFSETQ. As DNA, the CDR3 is TGCGCCAGCAGCGCAGGGACAGCTCTCTCCTACGAGCAGTACTTC. Translated, it gives CASSAGTALSYEQYF.

J is TRBJ2-2 and V is TRBV3-1 (or the pseudogene TRBV3-2), with TRBD2 as a possible D gene (7 bases). From germline, CDR1 is LGHDT and CDR2 YNNKEL (reference sequence). The V gene lost 0 bases and the J gene lost 6 bases, with 17 bases spanning the gap. The CDR3 runs to 17 residues. CDR3 loop: CASSQDAARGGAGELFF. As DNA, the CDR3 is TGTGCCAGCAGCCAAGATGCGGCCAGGGGAGGGGCCGGGGAGCTGTTTTTT.

V is TRBV11-2 and J is TRBJ1-2, with 8 bases lining up with TRBD1. CDR1 is SGHAT, CDR2 FQNNGV, per germline. This CDR3 is built from 15 residues. Trimming at V came to 5 bases and at J to 8 bases, leaving 13 bases not matched to a gene. CDR3 sequence reads: CASSTRQGRLGGYTF. CDR3 DNA: TGTGCCAGCAGCACAAGACAGGGGCGCCTAGGGGGCTACACCTTC.

The rearrangement uses TRBV5-1 and TRBJ2-5, with D maybe TRBD1 (5 bases). The CDR3 loop spans 13 amino acids. With 3 bases removed from V and 3 bases from J, the gap between germline ends came to 9 bases. Germline V CDR1 and CDR2: SGHRS, YFSETQ. For the CDR3, the DNA is TGCGCCAGCAGCTACGACAGAGAAGAGACCCAGTACTTC. Translated: CASSYDREETQYF.

The gene calls are TRBV10-3 and TRBJ2-7; D unclear. V lost 6 bases and J lost 4, with 7 bases in between. The germline gives CDR1 ENHRY, CDR2 SYGVKD. The CDR3 totals 11 residues. The CDR3 DNA follows: TGTGCCATCAGCCCTGAGTACGAGCAGTACTTC. Translated, it gives CAISPEYEQYF.

The rearrangement links TRBV7-8 to TRBJ2-1; TRBD2 matches 7 bases. In germline, CDR1 is SGHVS, CDR2 FQNEAQ. V trimming: 4 bases; J trimming: 5 bases; junction bases outside the gene matches: 11. CDR3 length: 16 amino acids. The DNA for the CDR3 is TGTGCCAGCAGCTCCCGTTCCCGCGGGAGCCACAATGAGCAGTTCTTC. The encoded protein is CASSSRSRGSHNEQFF.